A selection of T cell receptor beta chains follows, all from one sample in a study of T cell responses to AZD1222 COVID-19 vaccine. Here immunoSEQ multiplex PCR was the method, and the copy in TCRdb shows in-frame clones only, minus some. The sample records 130,000 or so clones, 90% to 95% being singletons. Material: peripheral blood, obtained on day 0 of MenACWY control vaccination. The receptor set was obtained from an adult in good health. The CDR3 runs from the conserved cysteine through the conserved F or W. A D gene is named only where the DNA matches it firmly. Not every row has a clone size; where given, it reads once, few, many or a size class.

>TRBV7-9|once|TRBJ2-7|NA
CASSLRYEQYF
TGTGCCAGCAGCTTAAGGTACGAGCAGTACTTC
>TRBV18|NA|TRBJ1-1|TRBD1
CASSPSKQGSSEAFF
TGTGCCAGCTCACCCTCTAAACAGGGGAGTAGTGAAGCTTTCTTT
>TRBV28|once|TRBJ1-1|NA
CASSAPWGDHTEAFF
TGTGCCAGCAGTGCCCCTTGGGGTGACCACACTGAAGCTTTCTTT
>TRBV24-1|NA|TRBJ1-6|NA
CATSDLGSVNSPLHF
TGTGCCACCAGTGATTTAGGCAGCGTGAATTCACCCCTCCACTTT
>TRBV2|NA|TRBJ1-1|NA
CASLVRTEAFF
TGTGCCAGCCTTGTCCGGACTGAAGCTTTCTTT
>TRBV7-9|NA|TRBJ1-2|NA
CASSLSGLYGYTF
TGTGCCAGCAGCTTGTCAGGGCTCTATGGCTACACCTTC
>TRBV7-6|NA|TRBJ2-3|TRBD2
CASRSSSGYTDTQYF
TGTGCCAGCAGGTCTTCTAGCGGTTACACAGATACGCAGTATTTT
>TRBV6-1|NA|TRBJ1-6|NA
CASSENRESPLHF
TGTGCCAGCAGTGAAAATCGGGAATCACCCCTCCACTTT
>TRBV15|NA|TRBJ1-2|NA
CATSREQAMGGYTF
TGTGCCACCAGCAGAGAACAGGCTATGGGTGGCTACACCTTC
>TRBV19|NA|TRBJ2-7|NA
CASSMSGTRYEQYF
TGTGCCAGTAGTATGTCGGGAACCCGCTACGAGCAGTACTTC